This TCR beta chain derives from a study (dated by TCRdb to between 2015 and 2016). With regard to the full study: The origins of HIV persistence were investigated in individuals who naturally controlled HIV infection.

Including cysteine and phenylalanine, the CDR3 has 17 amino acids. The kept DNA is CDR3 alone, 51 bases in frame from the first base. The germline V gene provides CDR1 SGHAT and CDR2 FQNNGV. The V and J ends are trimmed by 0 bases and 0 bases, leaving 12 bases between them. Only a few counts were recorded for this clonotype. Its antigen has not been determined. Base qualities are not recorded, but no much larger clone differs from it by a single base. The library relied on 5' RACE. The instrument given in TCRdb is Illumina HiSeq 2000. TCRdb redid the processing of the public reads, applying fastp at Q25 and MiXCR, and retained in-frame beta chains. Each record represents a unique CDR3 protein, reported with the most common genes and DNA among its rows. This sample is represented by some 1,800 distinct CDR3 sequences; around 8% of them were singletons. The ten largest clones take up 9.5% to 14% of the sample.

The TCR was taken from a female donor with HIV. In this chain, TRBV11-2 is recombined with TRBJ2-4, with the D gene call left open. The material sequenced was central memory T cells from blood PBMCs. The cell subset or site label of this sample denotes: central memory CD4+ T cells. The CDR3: CASSLEGPWLAKNIQYF. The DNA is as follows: TGTGCCAGCAGCTTAGAGGGCCCCTGGCTAGCCAAAAACATTCAGTACTTC.